This T cell receptor beta chain was recovered during a study of T cell changes during pregnancy in multiple sclerosis. V shed 4 bases, J shed 1 base, and the junction held 7 bases outside the gene matches. Germline values: CDR1 MNHNS, CDR2 SASEGT. The CDR3 covers 16 residues. The method was immunoSEQ multiplex PCR; TCRdb's version includes in-frame clones alone and lacks a portion of them. The sample lists about 83,000 clones, about 95% occurring once. This TCR was recovered from a female donor with multiple sclerosis, enrolled in a pregnancy study. This chain connects TRBV6-1 to TRBJ2-5; 9 bases agree with TRBD2. Sequenced here: peripheral blood, sampled in the second trimester of pregnancy. Here the CDR3 reads CASSVREGPPQETQYF. As DNA, the CDR3 is TGTGCCAGCAGTGTGCGGGAGGGCCCCCCCCAAGAGACCCAGTACTTC.